This T cell receptor beta chain was captured in a study of shared clonotypes between healthy human individuals. This clone has just a few counts. Profiled with immunoSEQ multiplex PCR; TCRdb holds only in-frame clones, not every one. The sample shows fewer than 600,000 clones, over 60% of them seen only once. Deletions cut 5 bases from V and 7 bases from J, with 21 bases between. CDR1 is MNHEY and CDR2 is SMNVEV in the germline V gene (reference sequence). This CDR3 has 15 residues. Sequenced input: PBMCs. This clonotype originated in a woman aged 40 to 50 in good health. Some clones in this sample may be carry-over from other donors' samples. The chain is built from TRBV27 and TRBJ2-7; D unresolved. In DNA, the CDR3 is TGTGCCAGCAGTAGGAGCCCAGCCCTGAGCAGGGAGCAGTACTTC. Encoded protein: CASSRSPALSREQYF.